Each of the 3 T cell receptor beta chains below was sequenced from the same sample in a study of T cells in Graves' hyperthyroidism and ophthalmopathy. TCR beta CDR3 regions were amplified from RNA. With the HTBI primer set, the TCR CDR3 went through a first round of RT-PCR. One entry per CDR3 protein results from TCRdb running MiXCR on the multiplex PCR reads. The table records approximately 490,000 distinct CDR3 sequences, 20% to 25% of them present only once. Sequenced sample: blood. The receptors derive from a woman between 70 and 85 years old with Graves' ophthalmopathy.

Of note for this clonotype: With a much larger clone just one base away, this may be a read error. This chain joins TRBV6-5 and TRBJ1-1; D is unresolved. The germline V gene has CDR1 MNHEY and CDR2 SVGAGI. The CDR3 totals 13 residues. CDR3 region: CASSHSLDTEAFF. In DNA, the CDR3 is TGTGCCAGCAGTCACTCGCTAGACACTGAAGCTTTCTTT.

This clonotype has more than one count but fewer than ten. V gene TRBV28 combines with J gene TRBJ1-5; 12 positions match TRBD1. The CDR3 totals 16 residues. Germline CDR1 reads MDHEN; CDR2 reads SYDVKM. J was trimmed by 6 bases and V by 5 bases; bases with no gene match: 8. This CDR3 reads CASSPRDRGPSQPQHF. The CDR3, as DNA: TGTGCCAGCAGTCCCCGGGACAGGGGGCCGAGTCAGCCCCAGCATTTT.

V is TRBV7-2 and J is TRBJ1-5; TRBD1 matches 8 bases. J lost 6 bases, V lost 1 base, and 5 bases had no gene match. Per the germline V gene, CDR1 is SGHTA and CDR2 is FQGNSA. The CDR3 sequence is 15 residues long. CDR3 in amino acids: CASSLDWTGFQPQHF. CDR3 nucleotide sequence: TGTGCCAGCAGCTTAGATTGGACAGGGTTTCAGCCCCAGCATTTT.